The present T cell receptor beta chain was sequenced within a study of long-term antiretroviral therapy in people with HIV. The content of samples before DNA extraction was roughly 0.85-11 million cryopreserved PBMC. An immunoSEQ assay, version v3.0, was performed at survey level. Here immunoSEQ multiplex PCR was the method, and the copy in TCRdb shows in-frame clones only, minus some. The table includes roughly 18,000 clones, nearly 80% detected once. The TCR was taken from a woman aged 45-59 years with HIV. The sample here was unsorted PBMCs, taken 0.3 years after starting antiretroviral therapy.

In nucleotides, the CDR3 is TGTGCCAGCGGAGAGACCCGACCCAGCGAGCAGTTCTTC. This sequence encodes CASGETRPSEQFF. The V gene is TRBV4-2, the J gene TRBJ2-1; D not certain. V was trimmed by 8 bases and J by 10 bases, leaving 18 bases between them. The CDR3 sequence is 13 residues long. Germline CDR1 is LGHNA and CDR2 is YNFKEQ.